Listed below are T cell receptor beta chains from one sample, sequenced in a study of cytomegalovirus exposure and HLA in healthy donors. The method was immunoSEQ multiplex PCR; TCRdb's version includes in-frame clones alone and lacks a portion of them. This table holds 100,000 to 130,000 clones, around two thirds found once. The sequencing sample was made of PBMCs. Receptor source: a woman aged 35 to 49 in good health and CMV-seropositive. The CDR3 runs from the conserved cysteine through the conserved F or W. The D gene is left open where the match is weak. Not all rows give a size; the values are once, few, many and, for expanded clones, a class.

j_gene,v_gene,abundance,d_gene,len,CDR3aa,CDR3nt
TRBJ2-2,TRBV6-1,many,TRBD2,16,CASSEDAGGGTGELFF,TGTGCCAGCAGTGAAGATGCGGGGGGGGGCACCGGGGAGCTGTTTTTT
TRBJ1-5,TRBV6-1,.,.,13,CASSRIRGQPQHF,TGTGCCAGCAGCCGAATCAGGGGCCAGCCCCAGCATTTT
TRBJ1-2,TRBV6-6,.,TRBD1,13,CAGTGGPNYGYTF,TGTGCCGGTACAGGGGGACCTAACTATGGCTACACCTTC
TRBJ1-6,TRBV2,.,.,15,CASSDMGQGNSPLHF,TGTGCCAGCAGTGACATGGGACAAGGTAATTCACCCCTCCACTTT
TRBJ1-5,TRBV6-1,.,.,17,CASSEGSGLSLNQPQHF,TGTGCCAGCAGTGAAGGATCAGGGTTATCTTTAAATCAGCCCCAGCATTTT
TRBJ2-1,TRBV27,.,TRBD1,13,CASGFRTGHEQFF,TGTGCCAGCGGCTTTCGGACAGGGCATGAGCAGTTCTTC
TRBJ1-6,TRBV5-1,.,.,14,CASSLQDSNSPLHF,TGCGCCAGCAGCTTGCAGGACAGCAATTCACCCCTCCACTTT
TRBJ1-2,TRBV5-1,.,.,15,CASSLGQNLDYGYTF,TGCGCCAGCAGCTTAGGACAGAACTTGGACTATGGCTACACCTTC
TRBJ1-2,TRBV30,.,TRBD1,12,CAWTRTGRGYTF,TGTGCCTGGACACGGACAGGGCGCGGCTACACCTTC
TRBJ1-1,TRBV7-3,once,.,14,CASSLEGTVTEAFF,TGTGCCAGCAGCTTAGAGGGTACGGTCACTGAAGCTTTCTTT
TRBJ1-1,TRBV6-5,.,.,16,CASSYSFRLPNTEAFF,TGTGCCAGCAGTTACTCGTTTAGACTTCCGAACACTGAAGCTTTCTTT
TRBJ2-7,TRBV6-5,.,.,13,CASYRDTSYEQYF,TGTGCCAGCTACCGGGACACCTCCTACGAGCAGTACTTC
TRBJ2-7,TRBV7-9,.,.,13,CASSYDSGIARYF,TGTGCCAGCAGCTACGATTCCGGGATCGCCCGGTACTTC
TRBJ1-2,TRBV7-9,.,TRBD1,14,CASSRPDRASGYTF,TGTGCCAGCAGCCGGCCGGACAGGGCGAGTGGCTACACCTTC
TRBJ1-3,TRBV30,.,.,13,CAWSGHPGNTIYF,TGTGCCTGGAGTGGGCACCCTGGAAACACCATATATTTT
TRBJ2-7,TRBV7-2,.,TRBD1,16,CASSLGVGTGTYEQYF,TGTGCCAGCAGTCTAGGGGTGGGGACAGGCACATACGAGCAGTACTTC
TRBJ1-6,TRBV7-6,few,.,17,CASSTPHGTGYNSPLHF,TGTGCCAGCAGCACTCCGCATGGGACTGGTTATAATTCACCCCTCCACTTT
TRBJ2-7,TRBV25-1,.,TRBD2,15,CASSEYGGSQYEQYF,TGTGCCAGCAGTGAATACGGGGGGTCTCAATACGAGCAGTACTTC
TRBJ2-1,TRBV6-1,.,TRBD1,20,CASSERTGVNLPSSYNEQFF,TGTGCCAGCAGTGAGAGGACAGGTGTCAACCTCCCTAGCTCCTACAATGAGCAGTTCTTC
TRBJ1-2,TRBV5-4,.,TRBD1,16,CASSLGQGIENYGYTF,TGTGCCAGCAGCCTCGGACAGGGGATTGAAAACTATGGCTACACCTTC
TRBJ2-5,TRBV6-6,once,TRBD1,13,CASRRQGIETQYF,TGTGCCAGCAGACGACAGGGGATAGAGACCCAGTACTTC
TRBJ1-2,TRBV2,few,TRBD1,16,CASSEPRDRSNYGYTF,TGTGCCAGCAGTGAACCCCGGGACAGGTCTAACTATGGCTACACCTTC
TRBJ2-7,TRBV6-5,.,.,13,CASRYAGGYEQYF,TGTGCCAGCAGGTATGCAGGAGGGTACGAGCAGTACTTC
TRBJ2-7,TRBV6-1,.,.,15,CASSEGTDRSYEQYF,TGTGCCAGCAGTGAGGGTACCGACAGATCCTACGAGCAGTACTTC
TRBJ1-6,TRBV7-2,.,.,14,CASSLSMGGSPLHF,TGTGCCAGCAGCTTAAGTATGGGGGGGTCACCCCTCCACTTT
TRBJ2-6,TRBV7-9,once,.,16,CASSLWGRSGANVLTF,TGTGCCAGCAGCTTATGGGGGCGTTCTGGGGCCAACGTCCTGACTTTC
TRBJ1-2,TRBV29-1,.,.,11,CSVRGGDGYTF,TGCAGCGTCCGGGGTGGGGATGGCTACACCTTC
TRBJ2-3,TRBV28,once,.,13,CASGPPRTDTQYF,TGTGCCAGCGGCCCGCCTCGCACAGATACGCAGTATTTT
TRBJ1-1,TRBV10-2,once,TRBD1,12,CASSSTGSEAFF,TGCGCCAGCAGCTCGACAGGGTCTGAAGCTTTCTTT
TRBJ1-5,TRBV9,few,.,15,CASSVEGYSNQPQHF,TGTGCCAGCAGCGTAGAGGGGTATAGCAATCAGCCCCAGCATTTT
TRBJ1-2,TRBV5-6,many,.,14,CASSPEREAYGYTF,TGTGCCAGCAGTCCGGAGAGGGAGGCCTATGGCTACACCTTC
TRBJ2-7,TRBV4-3,.,.,13,CASSQDQGNEQYF,TGCGCCAGCAGCCAAGATCAGGGAAACGAGCAGTACTTC
TRBJ1-1,TRBV5-1,.,TRBD1,15,CASSRDRGHEGEAFF,TGCGCCAGCAGCCGGGACAGGGGGCATGAAGGTGAAGCTTTCTTT
TRBJ2-5,TRBV5-1,.,TRBD2,15,CASSLNSGGVETQYF,TGCGCCAGCAGCTTGAATAGCGGGGGAGTAGAGACCCAGTACTTC
TRBJ1-1,TRBV9,.,TRBD1,14,CASSVRGPDTEAFF,TGTGCCAGCAGCGTCAGGGGGCCGGACACTGAAGCTTTCTTT
TRBJ1-1,TRBV30,.,.,13,CAWDRLGDTEAFF,TGTGCCTGGGACAGGTTGGGGGACACTGAAGCTTTCTTT
TRBJ1-1,TRBV11-2,.,TRBD1,16,CASSFRGKGMNTEAFF,TGTGCCAGCAGCTTCAGGGGGAAGGGGATGAACACTGAAGCTTTCTTT
TRBJ1-6,TRBV2,.,.,17,CASSQAGGDPYNSPLHF,TGTGCCAGCAGTCAAGCCGGCGGTGACCCGTATAATTCACCCCTCCACTTT
TRBJ1-1,TRBV6-5,.,.,15,CASSYNRVTNTEAFF,TGTGCCAGCAGTTACAACAGGGTAACAAACACTGAAGCTTTCTTT
TRBJ1-5,TRBV6-6,.,.,16,CASSPHQTGVDQPQHF,TGTGCCAGCAGTCCCCACCAAACGGGAGTCGATCAGCCCCAGCATTTT
TRBJ1-2,TRBV5-6,.,.,12,CASSLTGYGYTF,TGTGCCAGCAGCCTAACAGGGTATGGCTACACCTTC
TRBJ1-1,TRBV6-5,few,.,13,CDSTWGVDTAAFF,TGTGACAGCACTTGGGGGGTTGACACTGCAGCTTTCTTT
TRBJ1-1,TRBV7-9,.,.,13,CASSRQANTEAFF,TGTGCCAGCAGCCGCCAGGCGAACACTGAAGCTTTCTTT
TRBJ1-3,TRBV10-2,.,TRBD1,16,CASSEGQGWSGNTIYF,TGCGCCAGCAGTGAGGGACAGGGATGGAGTGGAAACACCATATATTTT